This passage covers 5 T cell receptor beta chains from one sample sequenced in a study of T cell repertoires in cytomegalovirus infection. TCRdb passed the reads through MiXCR, listing each CDR3 protein once. The sample holds 250,000 or so distinct CDR3 sequences, over 15% seen once. Sequencing was done on a sample of CD8+ T cells from PBMCs. These receptors were obtained from a human donor in good health (CMV status not recorded). Some clones in this sample may be carry-over from other donors' samples.

This chain's CDR3 is CASSLWQPSTDTQYF. The CDR3 DNA reads as TGCGCCAGCAGTCTTTGGCAGCCTAGCACAGATACGCAGTATTTT. The V call is TRBV5-1, the J call TRBJ2-3; D remains ambiguous. Per germline, CDR1 SGHRS and CDR2 YFSETQ. Trimming pared 5 bases from V and 0 bases from J, leaving 13 bases between. The CDR3 extends over 15 amino acids. Full variable domain (outside the CDR3, taken from reference TRBV5-1 and TRBJ2-3): KAGVTQTPRYLIKTRGQQVTLSCSPISGHRSVSWYQQTPGQGLQFLFEYFSETQRNKGNFPGRFSGRQFSNSRSEMNVSTLELGDSALYLCASSLWQPSTDTQYFGPGTRLTVL.

This clonotype was counted only a few times. V gene TRBV28 combines with J gene TRBJ2-3, with D tentatively TRBD2 (6 bases). V lost 10 bases to trimming and J lost 0 bases, with 14 bases between them. The germline CDR1 and CDR2 sequences are MDHEN and SYDVKM. The CDR3 covers 14 residues. The CDR3 sequence is CAIQSGPSTDTQYF. The CDR3 DNA is TGTGCCATCCAGAGCGGGCCCAGCACAGATACGCAGTATTTT.

The gene calls are TRBV7-9 and TRBJ2-7; D might be TRBD2 (5 bases). Germline V gene sequence: CDR1 SEHNR, CDR2 FQNEAQ (reference sequence). Trimming stripped 6 bases from V and 4 bases from J, with 13 bases between. This CDR3 has 13 amino acids. CDR3 DNA: TGTGCCAGCAGTCCACGGGGTTGGTACGAGCAGTACTTC. It is translated as CASSPRGWYEQYF. Using reference TRBV7-9 and TRBJ2-7 for the parts outside the CDR3, the full variable domain is DTGVSQNPRHKITKRGQNVTFRCDPISEHNRLYWYRQTLGQGPEFLTYFQNEAQLEKSRLLSDRFSAERPKGSFSTLEIQRTEQGDSAMYLCASSPRGWYEQYFGPGTRLTVT.

This clonotype appeared a few times. The chain recombines TRBV12-5 with TRBJ2-1; 11 nucleotides align to TRBD2. The CDR3 has 17 amino acids. The germline CDR1 and CDR2 sequences are LGHNT and FRNRAP. V gave up 0 bases and J gave up 7 bases; unmatched junction bases: 8. The CDR3 here is CASGLVLGLAGGNEQFF. CDR3 in DNA: TGTGCTAGTGGTTTGGTACTCGGCCTAGCGGGGGGTAATGAGCAGTTCTTC.

The chain links TRBV5-6 to TRBJ2-4; D unresolved. V was trimmed by 0 bases and J by 0 bases, leaving 19 bases between them. Germline V gene lookup returns CDR1 SGHDT and CDR2 YYEEEE. CDR3 length: 19 amino acids. CDR3 sequence reads: CASSLALSEGIVAKNIQYF. The CDR3, as DNA: TGTGCCAGCAGCTTGGCCCTATCCGAAGGAATTGTAGCCAAAAACATTCAGTACTTC.